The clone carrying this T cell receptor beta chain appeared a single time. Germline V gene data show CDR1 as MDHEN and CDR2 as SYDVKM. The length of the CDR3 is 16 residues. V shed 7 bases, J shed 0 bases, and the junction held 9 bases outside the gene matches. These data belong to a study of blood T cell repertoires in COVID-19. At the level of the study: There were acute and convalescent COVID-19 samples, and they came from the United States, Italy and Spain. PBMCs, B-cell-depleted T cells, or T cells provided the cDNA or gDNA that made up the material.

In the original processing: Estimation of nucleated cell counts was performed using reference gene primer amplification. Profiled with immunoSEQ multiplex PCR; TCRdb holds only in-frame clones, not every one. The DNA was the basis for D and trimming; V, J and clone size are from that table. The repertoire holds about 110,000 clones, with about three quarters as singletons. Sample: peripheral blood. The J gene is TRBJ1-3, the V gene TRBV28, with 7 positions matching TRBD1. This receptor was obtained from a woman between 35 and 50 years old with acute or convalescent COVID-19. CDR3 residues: CASTSRGEGSGNTIYF. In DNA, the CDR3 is TGTGCCAGCACAAGCAGGGGGGAAGGCTCTGGAAACACCATATATTTT.